The source of this TCR beta chain is a study of tumor-infiltrating lymphocytes in primary liver carcinoma. Study-level information: Productive TCRbeta reads per sample were roughly 3.5 to 7.13 million, not differing by tissue.

TCR beta cDNA came from around 500 ng total RNA, primed with a constant-region primer. ARM-PCR was slightly modified, and three nested multiplex PCR rounds with it gave rise to the TCR beta libraries. Rounds one and two of PCR, each of around 9 cycles, were primed with TRBV1-TRBV30 forward primers and a C-beta reverse primer. TCRdb processed the multiplex PCR reads anew with MiXCR; each CDR3 protein has one entry. This repertoire shows nearly 45,000 distinct CDR3 sequences, about three quarters found once; its top ten account for approximately 19%. Study-level findings and limits: Overlap in tumor-adjacent and tumor-blood pairs fell below that of tumor region pairs.

The CDR3 is made up of 15 amino acids. The V gene's germline CDR1 is SQVTM and CDR2 ANQGSEA. A note on this clonotype: The antigen remains unidentified.

Co-extraction yielded RNA and DNA from around 20-30 mg of unsorted bulk tissue. Five separate regions per tumor were sampled. All tumor specimens exceeded 80% viable tumor cells. The chain has TRBV29-1 and TRBJ2-1; D is perhaps TRBD2 (6 bases). Sequencing was performed on liver tumor tissue from sampling region 2. The subset was: tumor region T2, inferior pole. The clonotype originates from a man aged 35-49 years with primary liver carcinoma and hepatitis B virus infection. This CDR3 reads CIVDSAGRTYNEQFF. The CDR3 nucleotides read TGCATCGTCGATAGTGCGGGAAGGACCTACAATGAGCAGTTCTTC.